This TCR beta chain was sequenced during a study of quantifying T cell responses using KT2 cells. The overall study: RNA was reverse transcribed with TCR alpha and beta constant-region primers. Under optimum conditions, T4 ligation efficiency was estimated at more than 9.5%.

Known numbers of the T cell clone KT2 were added to PBMC. Study results and limitations: At about one KT2 cell per 100,000 PBMC, KT2 sequences were still detected.

The cDNA 3' end received a ligated oligonucleotide with a UMI. First-round PCR used three to five cycles and beta primers RC1.1 and RC1.2 covering TRBC1 and TRBC2. TCRdb redid the calling of the UMI-ligation and nested PCR reads with MiXCR, one entry per CDR3 protein. The sample contains about 53,000 distinct CDR3 sequences, about 12% of which appear only once. This clonotype was counted many times. Its specificity is not known. The V and J ends lost 1 base and 2 bases respectively, with 8 bases between them. From germline, CDR1 is LGHNA and CDR2 YNFKEQ. There are 14 residues in the CDR3. V gene TRBV4-2 combines with J gene TRBJ1-2; D uncertain. This receptor was obtained from a human donor. Sequencing input: PBMCs spiked with cells of the T cell clone KT2. The CDR3 is CASSQGILNYGYTF. The CDR3 nucleotides read TGTGCCAGCAGCCAAGGAATCCTAAACTATGGCTACACCTTC.